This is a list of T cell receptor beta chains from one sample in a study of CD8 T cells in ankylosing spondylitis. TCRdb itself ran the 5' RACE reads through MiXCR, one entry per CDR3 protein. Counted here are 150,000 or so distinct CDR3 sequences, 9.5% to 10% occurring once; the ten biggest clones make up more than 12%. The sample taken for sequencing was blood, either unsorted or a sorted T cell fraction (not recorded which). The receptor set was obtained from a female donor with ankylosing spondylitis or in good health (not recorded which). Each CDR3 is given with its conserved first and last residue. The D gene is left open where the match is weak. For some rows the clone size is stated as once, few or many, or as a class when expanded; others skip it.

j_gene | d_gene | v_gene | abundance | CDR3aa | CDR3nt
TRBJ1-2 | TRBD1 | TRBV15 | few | CATSDREANYGYTF | TGTGCCACCAGCGACAGGGAAGCTAACTATGGCTACACCTTC
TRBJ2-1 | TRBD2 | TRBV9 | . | CVSSLSVSGSLNEQFF | TGTGTCAGCAGCCTCAGCGTTAGCGGGAGCCTTAATGAGCAGTTCTTC
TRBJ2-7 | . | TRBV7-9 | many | CASSFGLAHTYEQYF | TGTGCCAGCAGCTTTGGGCTAGCGCATACCTACGAGCAGTACTTC
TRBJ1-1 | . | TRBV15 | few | CATSRDMGLGTEAFF | TGTGCCACCAGCAGAGATATGGGCCTGGGCACTGAAGCTTTCTTT
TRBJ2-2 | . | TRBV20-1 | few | CSAIQNTGELFF | TGCAGTGCTATACAGAACACCGGGGAGCTGTTTTTT
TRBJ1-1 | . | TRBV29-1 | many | CSSQGGFDMNTEAFF | TGCAGCTCTCAAGGGGGGTTTGATATGAACACTGAAGCTTTCTTT
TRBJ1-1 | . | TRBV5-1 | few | CASSLGDWGLTNTEAFF | TGCGCCAGCAGCTTGGGAGATTGGGGACTCACGAACACTGAAGCTTTCTTT
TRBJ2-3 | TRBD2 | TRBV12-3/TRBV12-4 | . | CASSPTSGSRNTQYF | TGTGCCAGCAGTCCCACGAGCGGGAGTCGGAATACGCAGTATTTT
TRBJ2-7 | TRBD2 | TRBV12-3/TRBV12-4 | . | CASREGLAGSYEQYF | TGTGCCAGCAGAGAGGGGCTAGCGGGGTCCTACGAGCAGTACTTC
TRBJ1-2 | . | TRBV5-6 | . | CASSLSRNGYTF | TGTGCCAGCAGCTTGTCCCGGAATGGCTACACCTTC
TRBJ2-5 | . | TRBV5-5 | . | CASSIGGPGLPGQETQYF | TGTGCCAGCAGCATTGGGGGTCCCGGACTCCCCGGCCAAGAGACCCAGTACTTC
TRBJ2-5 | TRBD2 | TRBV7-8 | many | CASSFGGEYQETQYF | TGTGCCAGCAGCTTCGGGGGGGAGTACCAAGAGACCCAGTACTTC
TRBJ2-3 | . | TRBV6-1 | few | CASRLGRSSTDTQYF | TGTGCCAGCAGACTAGGACGGTCAAGCACAGATACGCAGTATTTT
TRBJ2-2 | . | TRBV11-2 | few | CASSPRDETRGFTGELFF | TGTGCCAGCAGCCCCCGGGACGAGACAAGGGGTTTCACCGGGGAGCTGTTTTTT
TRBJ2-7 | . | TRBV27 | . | CASSPTGPYEQYF | TGTGCCAGTTCCCCGACGGGCCCCTACGAGCAGTACTTC
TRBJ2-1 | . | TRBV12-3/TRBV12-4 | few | CASSNRGGSPRDEQFF | TGTGCCAGCAGCAACCGTGGGGGCTCACCTAGGGATGAGCAGTTCTTC
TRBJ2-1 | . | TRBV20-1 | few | CSVLDHFLYNEQFF | TGCAGTGTCCTAGACCACTTCCTCTACAATGAGCAGTTCTTC
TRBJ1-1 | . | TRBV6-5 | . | CASSYMRGNTEAFF | TGTGCCAGCAGTTACATGAGGGGGAACACTGAAGCTTTCTTT
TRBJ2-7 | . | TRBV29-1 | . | CSVEDEGGQTYEQYF | TGCAGCGTTGAAGATGAGGGGGGACAGACCTACGAGCAGTACTTC
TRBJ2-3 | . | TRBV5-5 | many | CASSLDPADTQYF | TGTGCCAGCAGCTTGGACCCAGCAGATACGCAGTATTTT
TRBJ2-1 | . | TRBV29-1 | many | CSVGGGSKNEQFF | TGCAGCGTTGGTGGAGGGAGTAAGAATGAGCAGTTCTTC
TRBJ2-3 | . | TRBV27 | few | CASSLSVADTQYF | TGTGCCAGCAGTTTATCGGTTGCAGATACGCAGTATTTT
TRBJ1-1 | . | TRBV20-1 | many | CSASGGSVTEAFF | TGCAGTGCTAGTGGCGGGTCGGTCACTGAAGCTTTCTTT
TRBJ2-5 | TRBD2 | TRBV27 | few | CASKASGRRETQYF | TGTGCCAGCAAGGCGAGCGGGAGGAGGGAGACCCAGTACTTC
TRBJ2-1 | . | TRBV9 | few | CASSVDANEQFF | TGTGCCAGCAGCGTAGACGCCAATGAGCAGTTCTTC
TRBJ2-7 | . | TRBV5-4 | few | CASRSAEPSYEQYF | TGTGCCAGCCGATCGGCGGAGCCCTCCTACGAGCAGTACTTC
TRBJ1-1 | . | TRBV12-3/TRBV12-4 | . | CASSTPGDLTEAFF | TGTGCCAGCAGTACGCCTGGGGACTTAACTGAAGCTTTCTTT
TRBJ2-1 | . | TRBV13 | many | CASSPQRGNEQFF | TGTGCCAGCAGCCCCCAGAGGGGCAATGAGCAGTTCTTC
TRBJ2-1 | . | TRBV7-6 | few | CASSLAAGPDYNEQFF | TGTGCCAGCAGCTTAGCGGCGGGCCCCGACTACAATGAGCAGTTCTTC
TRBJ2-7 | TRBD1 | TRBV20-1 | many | CSGDRGRGYEQYF | TGCAGTGGGGACAGGGGAAGGGGTTACGAGCAGTACTTC
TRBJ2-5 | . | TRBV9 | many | CASSPRGQRLETQYF | TGTGCCAGCAGCCCCCGTGGACAGCGGTTGGAGACCCAGTACTTC
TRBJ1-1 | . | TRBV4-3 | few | CASSQDKGNTEAFF | TGCGCCAGCAGCCAAGATAAGGGGAACACTGAAGCTTTCTTT
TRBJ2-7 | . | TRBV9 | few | CASSHGRTTHEQYF | TGTGCCAGCAGCCACGGGCGTACCACCCACGAGCAGTACTTC
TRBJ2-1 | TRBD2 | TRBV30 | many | CALAGNYNEQFF | TGTGCCCTAGCGGGAAACTACAATGAGCAGTTCTTC
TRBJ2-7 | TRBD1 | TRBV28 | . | CASRRQGNEQYF | TGTGCCAGCAGACGACAGGGAAACGAGCAGTACTTC
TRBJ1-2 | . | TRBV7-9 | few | CASSLARDRTNYGYTF | TGTGCCAGCAGCTTAGCGCGGGACCGCACTAACTATGGCTACACCTTC
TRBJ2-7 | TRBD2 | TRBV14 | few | CASSHGGSYEQYF | TGTGCCAGCAGCCACGGCGGGAGCTACGAGCAGTACTTC
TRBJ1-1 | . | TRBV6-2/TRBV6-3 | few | CASTHQRGINTEAFF | TGTGCCAGCACTCATCAGAGAGGGATTAACACTGAAGCTTTCTTT
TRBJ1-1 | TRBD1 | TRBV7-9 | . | CATNPPGQVRMGEAFF | TGTGCGACAAACCCTCCCGGACAGGTCCGCATGGGTGAAGCTTTCTTT
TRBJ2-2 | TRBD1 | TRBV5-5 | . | CASSPGTGVSGELFF | TGTGCCAGCAGCCCCGGGACAGGGGTTAGCGGGGAGCTGTTTTTT